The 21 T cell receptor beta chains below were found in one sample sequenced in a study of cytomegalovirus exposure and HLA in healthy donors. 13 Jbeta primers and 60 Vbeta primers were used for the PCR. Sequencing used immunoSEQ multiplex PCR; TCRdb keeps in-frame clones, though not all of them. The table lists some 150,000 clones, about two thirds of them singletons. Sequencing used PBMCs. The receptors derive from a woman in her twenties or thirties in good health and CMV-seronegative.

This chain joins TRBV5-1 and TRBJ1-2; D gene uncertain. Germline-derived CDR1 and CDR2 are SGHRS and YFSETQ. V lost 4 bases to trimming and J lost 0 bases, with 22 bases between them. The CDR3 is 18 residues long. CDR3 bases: TGCGCCAGCAGCCGGGGTGGGGAAGTGACACCCGCTAACTATGGCTACACCTTC. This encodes CASSRGGEVTPANYGYTF.

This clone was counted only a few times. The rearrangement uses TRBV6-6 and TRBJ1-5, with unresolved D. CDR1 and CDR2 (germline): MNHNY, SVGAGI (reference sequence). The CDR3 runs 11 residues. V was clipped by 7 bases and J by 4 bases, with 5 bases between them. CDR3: CASTENQPQHF. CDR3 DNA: TGTGCCAGCACAGAAAATCAGCCCCAGCATTTT.

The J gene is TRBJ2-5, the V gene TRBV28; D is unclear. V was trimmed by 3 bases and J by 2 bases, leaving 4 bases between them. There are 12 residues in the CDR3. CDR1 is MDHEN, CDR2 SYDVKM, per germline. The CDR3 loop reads CASSFYQETQYF. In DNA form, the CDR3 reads TGTGCCAGCAGTTTCTATCAAGAGACCCAGTACTTC.

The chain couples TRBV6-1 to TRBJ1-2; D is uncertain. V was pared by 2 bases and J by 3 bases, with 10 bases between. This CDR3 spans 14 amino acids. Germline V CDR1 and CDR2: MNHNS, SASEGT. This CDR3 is CASSENFMHYGYTF. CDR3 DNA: TGTGCCAGCAGTGAAAACTTTATGCACTATGGCTACACCTTC.

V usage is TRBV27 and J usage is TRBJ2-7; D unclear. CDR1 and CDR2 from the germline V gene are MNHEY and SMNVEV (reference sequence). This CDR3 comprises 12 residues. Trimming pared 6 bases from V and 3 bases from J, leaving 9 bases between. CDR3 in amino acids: CASSDTYYEQYF. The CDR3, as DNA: TGTGCCAGCAGCGACACGTACTACGAGCAGTACTTC.

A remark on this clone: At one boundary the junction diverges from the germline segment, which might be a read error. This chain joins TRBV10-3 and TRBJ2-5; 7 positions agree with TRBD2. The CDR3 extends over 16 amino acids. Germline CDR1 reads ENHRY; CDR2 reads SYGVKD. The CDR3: CAISEGSSGLQEAQYF. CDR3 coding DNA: TGTGCCATCAGTGAGGGGTCTAGCGGTTTACAAGAGGCCCAGTACTTC.

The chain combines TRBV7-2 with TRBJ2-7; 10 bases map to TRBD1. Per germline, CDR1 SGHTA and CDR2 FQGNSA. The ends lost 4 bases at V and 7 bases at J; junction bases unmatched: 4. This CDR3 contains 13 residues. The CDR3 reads CASSYRDRGEQYF. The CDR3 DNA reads TGTGCCAGCAGCTACCGGGACAGGGGAGAGCAGTACTTC.

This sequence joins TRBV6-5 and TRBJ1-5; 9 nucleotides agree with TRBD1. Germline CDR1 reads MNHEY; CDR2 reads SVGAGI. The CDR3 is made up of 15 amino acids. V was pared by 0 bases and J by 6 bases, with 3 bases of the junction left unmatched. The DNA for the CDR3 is TGTGCCAGCAGTTACTCCGGGACAGGGAGTCAGCCCCAGCATTTT. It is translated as CASSYSGTGSQPQHF.

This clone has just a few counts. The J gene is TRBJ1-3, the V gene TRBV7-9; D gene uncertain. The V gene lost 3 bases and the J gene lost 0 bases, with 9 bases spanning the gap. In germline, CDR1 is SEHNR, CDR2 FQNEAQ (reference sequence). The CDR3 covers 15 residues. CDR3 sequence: CASSFTQVSGNTIYF. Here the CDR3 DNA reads TGTGCCAGCAGCTTCACCCAGGTCTCTGGAAACACCATATATTTT.

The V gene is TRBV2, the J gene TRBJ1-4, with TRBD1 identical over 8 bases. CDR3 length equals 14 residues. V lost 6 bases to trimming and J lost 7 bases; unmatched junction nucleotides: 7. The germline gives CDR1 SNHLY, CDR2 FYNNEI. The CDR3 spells CASRDGQGGEKLFF. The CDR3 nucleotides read TGTGCCAGCAGAGACGGACAGGGTGGTGAAAAACTGTTTTTT.

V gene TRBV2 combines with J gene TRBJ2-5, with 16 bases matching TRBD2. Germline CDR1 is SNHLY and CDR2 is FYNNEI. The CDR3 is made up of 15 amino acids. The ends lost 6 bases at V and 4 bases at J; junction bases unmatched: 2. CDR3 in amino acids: CASRGLAGGLETQYF. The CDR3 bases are TGTGCCAGCAGGGGACTAGCGGGAGGGCTAGAGACCCAGTACTTC. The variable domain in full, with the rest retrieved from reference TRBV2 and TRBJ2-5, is EPEVTQTPSHQVTQMGQEVILRCVPISNHLYFYWYRQILGQKVEFLVSFYNNEISEKSEIFDDQFSVERPDGSNFTLKIRSTKLEDSAMYFCASRGLAGGLETQYFGPGTRLLVL.

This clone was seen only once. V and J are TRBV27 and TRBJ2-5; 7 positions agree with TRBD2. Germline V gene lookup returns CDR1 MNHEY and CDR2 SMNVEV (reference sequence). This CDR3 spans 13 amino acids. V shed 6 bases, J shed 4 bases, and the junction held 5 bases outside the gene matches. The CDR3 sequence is CASRLASGETQYF. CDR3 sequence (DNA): TGTGCCAGCAGGTTAGCTAGCGGAGAGACCCAGTACTTC.

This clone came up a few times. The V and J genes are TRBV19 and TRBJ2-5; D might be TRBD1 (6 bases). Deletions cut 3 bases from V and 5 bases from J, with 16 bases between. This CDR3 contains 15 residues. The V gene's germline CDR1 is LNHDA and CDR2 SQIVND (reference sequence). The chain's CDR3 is CASSMTGIGRETQYF. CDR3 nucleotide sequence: TGTGCCAGTAGTATGACAGGTATTGGGCGCGAGACCCAGTACTTC.

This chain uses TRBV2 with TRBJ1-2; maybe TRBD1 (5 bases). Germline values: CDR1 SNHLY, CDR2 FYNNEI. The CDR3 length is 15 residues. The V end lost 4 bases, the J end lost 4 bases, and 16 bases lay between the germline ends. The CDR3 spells CASSGAGREGYGYTF. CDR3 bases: TGTGCCAGCAGTGGCGCGGGACGGGAAGGCTATGGCTACACCTTC.

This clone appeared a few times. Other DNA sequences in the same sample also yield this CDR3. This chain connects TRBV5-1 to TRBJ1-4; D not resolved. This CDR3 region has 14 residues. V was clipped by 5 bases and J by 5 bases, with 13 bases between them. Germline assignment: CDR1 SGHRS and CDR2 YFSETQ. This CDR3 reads CASSVELPNEKLFF. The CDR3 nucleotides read TGCGCCAGCAGTGTGGAGCTACCGAATGAAAAACTGTTTTTT. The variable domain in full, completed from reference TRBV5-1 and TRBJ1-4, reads KAGVTQTPRYLIKTRGQQVTLSCSPISGHRSVSWYQQTPGQGLQFLFEYFSETQRNKGNFPGRFSGRQFSNSRSEMNVSTLELGDSALYLCASSVELPNEKLFFGSGTQLSVL.

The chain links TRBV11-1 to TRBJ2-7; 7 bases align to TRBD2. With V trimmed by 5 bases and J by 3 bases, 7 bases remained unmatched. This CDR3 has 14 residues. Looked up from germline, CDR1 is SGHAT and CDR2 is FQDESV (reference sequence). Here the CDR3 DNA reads TGTGCCAGCAGCAGCCGGGACTACCGCTACGAGCAGTACTTC. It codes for CASSSRDYRYEQYF.

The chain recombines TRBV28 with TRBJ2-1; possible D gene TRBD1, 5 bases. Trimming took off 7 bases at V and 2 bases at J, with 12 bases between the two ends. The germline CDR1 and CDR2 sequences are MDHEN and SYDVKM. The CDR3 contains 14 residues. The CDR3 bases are TGTGCCAGCAACCTTGGGGCAGCCTACAATGAGCAGTTCTTC. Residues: CASNLGAAYNEQFF.

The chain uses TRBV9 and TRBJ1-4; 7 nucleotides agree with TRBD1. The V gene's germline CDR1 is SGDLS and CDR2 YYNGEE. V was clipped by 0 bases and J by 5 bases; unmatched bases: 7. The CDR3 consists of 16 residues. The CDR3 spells CASSVAQGGANEKLFF. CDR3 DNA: TGTGCCAGCAGCGTAGCCCAAGGGGGCGCGAATGAAAAACTGTTTTTT.

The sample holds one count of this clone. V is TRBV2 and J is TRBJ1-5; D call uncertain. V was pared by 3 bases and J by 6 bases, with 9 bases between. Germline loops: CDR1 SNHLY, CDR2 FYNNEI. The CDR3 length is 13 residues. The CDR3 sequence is CASSDDRSQPQHF. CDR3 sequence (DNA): TGTGCCAGCAGTGACGACCGGAGTCAGCCCCAGCATTTT.

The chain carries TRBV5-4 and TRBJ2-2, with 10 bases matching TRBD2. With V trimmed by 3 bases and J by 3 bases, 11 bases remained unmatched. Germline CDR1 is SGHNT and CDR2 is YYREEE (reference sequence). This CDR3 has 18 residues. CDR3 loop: CASSSPDSGRRDTGELFF. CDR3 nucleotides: TGTGCCAGCAGCTCGCCCGATAGCGGGAGGCGCGACACCGGGGAGCTGTTTTTT.

The CDR3: CASKEGIGTEAFF. CDR3 nucleotide sequence: TGTGCCAGCAAGGAGGGGATAGGAACTGAAGCTTTCTTT. The V and J genes are TRBV28 and TRBJ1-1; maybe TRBD1 (5 bases). The CDR3 is 13 amino acids. From germline, CDR1 is MDHEN and CDR2 SYDVKM. Trimming left V 7 bases short and J 5 bases short, with 14 bases between.